This TCR beta chain was documented in a study of beta chain features in type 1 diabetes. Study background: The study examined 107,917,701 sorted cells across all samples.

On this clone itself: No antigen is known for it.

Using CD45RO/CCR7/CD25/CD127/CD95/CD27, CD4+ naive, central memory, regulatory and stem cell-like memory cells were sorted. Expressed TCRB transcripts were sequenced because the isolated RNA had all been reverse transcribed beforehand. Mean read depth for naive, central memory and regulatory T cell samples was about 3.6 million reads. The protocol was immunoSEQ multiplex PCR, while the TCRdb copy is restricted to in-frame clones and leaves out a portion. The sample yields around 400,000 clones, around an eighth seen once. Germline-derived CDR1 and CDR2 are SGDLS and YYNGEE. V was clipped by 1 base and J by 4 bases, with 14 bases between them. The CDR3 sequence is 15 residues long. Points from the study as a whole: TCRB repertoires of naive, central memory and Treg cells appeared more similar among patients than among healthy donors.

Input material: naive CD4+ T cells from blood. This receptor was taken from a man aged 18 to 30 in good health. This chain connects TRBV9 to TRBJ2-5; D is perhaps TRBD2 (6 bases). The CDR3 reads CASSVRGGAAETQYF. DNA for the CDR3: TGTGCCAGCAGCGTAAGGGGAGGAGCAGCAGAGACCCAGTACTTC.